The 15 T cell receptor beta chains reported below all come from one sample, sequenced in a study of blood T cell repertoires in COVID-19. Clones were sequenced by immunoSEQ multiplex PCR, and TCRdb holds only the in-frame ones, with some missing. Of fewer than 200,000 clones listed, approximately 86% are singletons. What was sequenced was peripheral blood. These receptors all come from a woman aged 80 or over with COVID-19, enrolled during active disease.

CDR3 DNA sequence: TGTGCCAGCAGCCCGGGAGCCTATGGCTACACCTTC. This gives the protein CASSPGAYGYTF. This chain links TRBV25-1 with TRBJ1-2; D is unresolved. CDR1 is MGHDK, CDR2 SYGVNS, per germline. The V end was cut by 6 bases, the J end by 4 bases, with 9 bases between. The CDR3 length is 12 residues.

The chain carries TRBV9 and TRBJ1-6; D unresolved. Germline V lookup: CDR1 SGDLS, CDR2 YYNGEE. The CDR3 runs to 11 residues. V was clipped by 10 bases and J by 9 bases, with 11 bases between them. Here the CDR3 DNA reads TGTGCCCCCACAGCTGCTTCACCCCTCCACTTT. It encodes CAPTAASPLHF.

V and J are TRBV11-2 and TRBJ1-1; D unclear. Germline V gene data show CDR1 as SGHAT and CDR2 as FQNNGV. With 3 bases removed from V and 4 bases from J, the gap between germline ends came to 9 bases. This CDR3 comprises 13 residues. Here the CDR3 reads CASSFELVTEAFF. CDR3 DNA sequence: TGTGCCAGCAGCTTTGAGTTAGTCACTGAAGCTTTCTTT. Full variable domain (missing parts from reference TRBV11-2 and TRBJ1-1): EAGVAQSPRYKIIEKRQSVAFWCNPISGHATLYWYQQILGQGPKLLIQFQNNGVVDDSQLPKDRFSAERLKGVDSTLKIQPAKLEDSAVYLCASSFELVTEAFFGQGTRLTVV.

The J gene is TRBJ2-5, the V gene TRBV24-1; D is possibly TRBD2 (6 bases). The CDR3 covers 15 residues. The V end was cut by 0 bases, the J end by 3 bases, with 10 bases between. Looked up from germline, CDR1 is KGHDR and CDR2 is SFDVKD. The CDR3 protein is CATSDLRGGKETQYF. The CDR3 DNA is TGTGCCACCAGTGATTTGCGTGGAGGGAAAGAGACCCAGTACTTC.

The chain couples TRBV7-2 to TRBJ2-7; D ambiguous. V lost 4 bases, J lost 5 bases, and 9 bases lay in between. Germline V CDR1 and CDR2: SGHTA, FQGNSA. The CDR3 has 12 residues. The CDR3 region has the DNA TGTGCCAGCAGCTACCCCGTAGACGAGCAGTACTTC. Translation: CASSYPVDEQYF.

The J gene is TRBJ2-5, the V gene TRBV7-6, with D perhaps matching TRBD2 (7 bases). CDR1 is SGHVS, CDR2 FNYEAQ, per germline. The CDR3 consists of 17 residues. Trimming removed 0 bases at V and 1 base at J, with 15 bases between. The DNA for the CDR3 is TGTGCCAGCAGCTTAGCGCTTTTGGGGGGGGCCCAAGAGACCCAGTACTTC. Residues: CASSLALLGGAQETQYF.

The V and J genes are TRBV7-9 and TRBJ1-4; D ambiguous. The CDR3 spans 14 residues. The ends were cut back, 1 base at V and 4 bases at J, with 7 bases in the middle. The germline V gene has CDR1 SEHNR and CDR2 FQNEAQ (reference sequence). CDR3 bases: TGTGCCAGCAGCTTAGGGCCAGTTAATGAAAAACTGTTTTTT. It encodes CASSLGPVNEKLFF.

The rearrangement uses TRBV2 and TRBJ2-7, with 12 bases fitting TRBD1. The CDR3 covers 13 residues. Germline V gene sequence: CDR1 SNHLY, CDR2 FYNNEI. Unmatched junction bases numbered 3, after V lost 6 bases and J lost 6 bases. As DNA, the CDR3 is TGTGCCAGCAGGGGACAGGGGGCCGGCGAGCAGTACTTC. Translation gives CASRGQGAGEQYF.

This clone showed up just a few times. The chain employs TRBV6-2 or TRBV6-3 and TRBJ1-5, with a possible D match to TRBD1 (6 bases). The CDR3 length is 13 residues. With 4 bases removed from V and 4 bases from J, the gap between germline ends came to 8 bases. CDR1 is MNHEY, CDR2 SVGEGT, per germline. CDR3: CASSFTGNQPQHF. CDR3 nucleotides: TGTGCCAGCAGTTTTACAGGGAATCAGCCCCAGCATTTT.

For this clone: A clone one base away is much larger, so this may be a read error. V is TRBV19 and J is TRBJ2-7; 8 bases line up with TRBD1. Trimming removed 6 bases from V and 3 bases from J; junction bases left unmatched: 4. The CDR3 runs 13 residues. CDR1 is LNHDA, CDR2 SQIVND, per germline (reference sequence). The CDR3 bases are TGTGCCAGTAGCGCCGGGACAGGCTACGAGCAGTACTTC. Translating it yields CASSAGTGYEQYF.

The J gene is TRBJ1-6, the V gene TRBV19, with D unclear. CDR3 size: 13 residues. With 5 bases removed from V and 7 bases from J, the gap between germline ends came to 9 bases. Germline V gives CDR1 LNHDA, CDR2 SQIVND (reference sequence). CDR3 protein: CASSDSRNSPLHF. CDR3 DNA sequence: TGTGCCAGTAGTGACTCAAGGAATTCACCCCTCCACTTT.

This clone has at least ten counts. The V gene is TRBV9, the J gene TRBJ1-2; TRBD1 agrees at 11 bases. The CDR3 consists of 16 residues. J lost 6 bases, V lost 4 bases, and 11 bases had no gene match. In germline, CDR1 is SGDLS, CDR2 YYNGEE. In nucleotides, the CDR3 is TGTGCCAGCAGCCTTTTTGACGGACAGGGGGCCGATGGCTACACCTTC. Amino acid sequence: CASSLFDGQGADGYTF.

The genes are TRBV18 and TRBJ2-5; TRBD1 matches 7 bases. Germline lookup yields CDR1 KGHSH and CDR2 LQKENI. This CDR3 contains 17 residues. V dropped 5 bases and J dropped 2; count of bases not matched to a gene: 14. The DNA of the CDR3 is TGTGCCAGCTCAATAAGGGGGCCCGACAACCAACAAGAGACCCAGTACTTC. Protein product: CASSIRGPDNQQETQYF.

V gene TRBV21-1 combines with J gene TRBJ1-1. TRBV21-1 is recorded as a pseudogene. CDR3 length: 20 amino acids. As DNA, the CDR3 is TGTGCCAGCAGCAAAATTGGGGGAGGCAACCTCATCGAGGGCGTCACTGAAGCTTTCTTT. This translates into CASSKIGGGNLIEGVTEAFF.

This CDR3 reads CASADRVGNQPQHF. The CDR3 DNA sequence: TGTGCCAGTGCCGACAGGGTTGGCAATCAGCCCCAGCATTTT. The chain employs TRBV19 and TRBJ1-5; TRBD1 matches at 7 bases. The CDR3 consists of 14 residues. V trimming: 8 bases; J trimming: 2 bases; junction bases outside the gene matches: 6. Germline V lookup: CDR1 LNHDA, CDR2 SQIVND (reference sequence).